The T cell receptor (beta chain) described here comes from a study of coeliac disease. Sequencing was performed with immunoSEQ multiplex PCR; in TCRdb, only in-frame clones are kept and a portion is missing. The data show 3,000 to 3,500 clones, with 63% seen just once and 17% held by the top ten. With regard to this clone: Its antigen remains unidentified.

Study-level points and caveats: The authors considered this approach unsuitable for unbiased detection of gliadin-specific T cells. Active celiac intraepithelial and lamina propria samples had lower TRB and TRG clonality than control samples. Known gliadin-specific TRB sequences: about 55% of the 18 coeliac samples, only 1 of 6 controls.

Losses at the gene ends were 5 bases for V and 4 bases for J; bases not matched to a gene: 6. This CDR3 is 14 amino acids long. CDR1 and CDR2 from the germline V gene are SGHVS and FQNEAQ. The TCR was taken from a woman aged 45-65 years without celiac disease. What was sequenced was lymphocytes from the gut lamina propria. The chain carries TRBV7-8 and TRBJ1-2; 8 nucleotides agree with TRBD1. For the CDR3, the DNA is TGTGCCAGCAGCCCCGACAGGGGCCGCTATGGCTACACCTTC. As protein: CASSPDRGRYGYTF.